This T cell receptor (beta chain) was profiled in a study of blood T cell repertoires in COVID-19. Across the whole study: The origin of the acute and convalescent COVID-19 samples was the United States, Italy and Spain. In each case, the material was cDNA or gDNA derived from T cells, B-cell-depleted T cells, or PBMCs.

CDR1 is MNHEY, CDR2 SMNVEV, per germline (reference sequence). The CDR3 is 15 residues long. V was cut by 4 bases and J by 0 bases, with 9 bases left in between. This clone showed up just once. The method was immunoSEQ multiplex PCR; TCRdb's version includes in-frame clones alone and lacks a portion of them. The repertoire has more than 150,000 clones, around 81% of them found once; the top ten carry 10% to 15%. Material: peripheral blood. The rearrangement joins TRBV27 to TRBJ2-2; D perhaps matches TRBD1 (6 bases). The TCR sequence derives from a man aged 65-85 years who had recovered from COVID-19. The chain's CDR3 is CASSWTAPNTGELFF. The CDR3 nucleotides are TGTGCCAGCAGTTGGACAGCACCGAACACCGGGGAGCTGTTTTTT.